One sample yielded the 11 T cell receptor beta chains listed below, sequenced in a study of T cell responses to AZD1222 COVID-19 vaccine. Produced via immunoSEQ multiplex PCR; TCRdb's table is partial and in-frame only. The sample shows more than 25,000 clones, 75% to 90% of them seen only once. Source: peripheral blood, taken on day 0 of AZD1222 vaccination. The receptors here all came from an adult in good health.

The CDR3 protein is CASSAGGGVGYIQYF. The CDR3 DNA is TGTGCCAGCAGCGCCGGAGGGGGCGTCGGATACATTCAGTACTTC. The chain employs TRBV5-5 and TRBJ2-4; maybe TRBD1 (7 bases). Germline V gives CDR1 SGHKS, CDR2 YYEKEE (reference sequence). The CDR3 is 15 residues long. Trimming took off 4 bases at V and 8 bases at J, with 19 bases between the two ends.

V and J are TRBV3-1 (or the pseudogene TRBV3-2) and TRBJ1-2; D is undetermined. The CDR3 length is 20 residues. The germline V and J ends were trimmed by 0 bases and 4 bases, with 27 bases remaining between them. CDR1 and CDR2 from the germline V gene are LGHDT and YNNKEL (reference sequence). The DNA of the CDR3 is TGTGCCAGCAGCCAAGATTCGCTAACCCCCAGAGCGGAGGATCCCTATGGCTACACCTTC. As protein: CASSQDSLTPRAEDPYGYTF.

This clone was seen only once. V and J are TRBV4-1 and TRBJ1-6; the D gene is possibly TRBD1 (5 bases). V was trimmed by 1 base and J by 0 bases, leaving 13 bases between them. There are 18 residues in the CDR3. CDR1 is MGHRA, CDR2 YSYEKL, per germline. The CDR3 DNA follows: TGCGCCAGCAGCCAAGGAGTAGGGGCGAGCTCCTATAATTCACCCCTCCACTTT. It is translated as CASSQGVGASSYNSPLHF.

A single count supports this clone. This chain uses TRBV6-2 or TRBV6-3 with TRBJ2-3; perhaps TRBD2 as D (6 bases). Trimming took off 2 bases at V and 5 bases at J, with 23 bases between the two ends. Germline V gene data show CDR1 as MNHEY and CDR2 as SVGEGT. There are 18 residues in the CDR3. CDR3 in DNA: TGTGCCAGCAGTTACCCATCTGGCGCCTCGGGAGAAAGAGATACGCAGTATTTT. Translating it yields CASSYPSGASGERDTQYF.

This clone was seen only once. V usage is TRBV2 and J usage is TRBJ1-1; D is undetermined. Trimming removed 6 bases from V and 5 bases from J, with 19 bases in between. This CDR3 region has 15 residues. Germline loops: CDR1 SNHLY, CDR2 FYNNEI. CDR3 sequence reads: CASSGPNSRRTEAFF. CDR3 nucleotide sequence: TGTGCCAGCAGCGGACCCAACAGCAGGAGGACTGAAGCTTTCTTT.

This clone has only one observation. The CDR3 DNA reads TGCGCCAGCAGCTTGGAAGGGGGAAATGAGCAGTTCTTC. Translated, it gives CASSLEGGNEQFF. The chain has TRBV5-1 and TRBJ2-1, with a weak D call TRBD1 (6 bases). The germline V gene has CDR1 SGHRS and CDR2 YFSETQ. V gave up 0 bases and J gave up 7 bases, with 8 bases separating them. The CDR3 has 13 amino acids. The complete variable domain, with remaining parts taken from reference TRBV5-1 and TRBJ2-1, reads KAGVTQTPRYLIKTRGQQVTLSCSPISGHRSVSWYQQTPGQGLQFLFEYFSETQRNKGNFPGRFSGRQFSNSRSEMNVSTLELGDSALYLCASSLEGGNEQFFGPGTRLTVL.

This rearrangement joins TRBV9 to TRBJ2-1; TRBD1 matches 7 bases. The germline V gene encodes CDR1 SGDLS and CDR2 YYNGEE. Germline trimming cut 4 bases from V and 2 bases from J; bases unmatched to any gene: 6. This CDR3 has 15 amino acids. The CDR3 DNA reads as TGTGCCAGCAGCCCGACAGGGACCCCCTACAATGAGCAGTTCTTC. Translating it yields CASSPTGTPYNEQFF.

CDR3 sequence reads: CAWSATGWWCGYTF. The CDR3, as DNA: TGTGCCTGGAGTGCGACAGGGTGGTGGTGTGGCTACACCTTC. The rearrangement links TRBV30 to TRBJ1-2, with 7 bases identical to TRBD1. Germline V gene data show CDR1 as GTSNPN and CDR2 as SVGIG (reference sequence). The CDR3 extends over 14 amino acids. With V trimmed by 1 base and J by 7 bases, 9 bases remained unmatched. The full variable domain, rest sourced from reference TRBV30 and TRBJ1-2, is SQTIHQWPATLVQPVGSPLSLECTVEGTSNPNLYWYRQAAGRGLQLLFYSVGIGQISSEVPQNLSASRPQDRQFILSSKKLLLSDSGFYLCAWSATGWWCGYTFGSGTRLTVV.

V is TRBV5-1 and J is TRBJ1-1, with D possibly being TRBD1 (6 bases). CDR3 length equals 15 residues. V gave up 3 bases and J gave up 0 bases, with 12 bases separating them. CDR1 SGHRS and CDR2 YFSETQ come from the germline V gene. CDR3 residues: CASSSKTGLNTEAFF. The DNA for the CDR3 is TGCGCCAGCAGCTCTAAGACAGGTTTGAACACTGAAGCTTTCTTT.

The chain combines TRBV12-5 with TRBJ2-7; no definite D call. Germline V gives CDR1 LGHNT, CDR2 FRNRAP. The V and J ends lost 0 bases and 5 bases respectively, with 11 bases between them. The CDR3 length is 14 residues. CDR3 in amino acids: CASGLVDRENEQYF. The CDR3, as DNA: TGTGCTAGTGGTTTGGTAGATAGGGAAAACGAGCAGTACTTC.

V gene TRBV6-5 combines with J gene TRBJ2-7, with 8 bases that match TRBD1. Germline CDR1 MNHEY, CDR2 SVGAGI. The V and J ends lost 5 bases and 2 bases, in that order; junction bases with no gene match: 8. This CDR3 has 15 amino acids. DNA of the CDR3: TGTGCCAGCAGTATAGACAGGGGCGAAACCTACGAGCAGTACTTC. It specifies CASSIDRGETYEQYF.